The 28 T cell receptor beta chains given below trace back to one sample, sequenced in a study of blood T cell repertoires in COVID-19. TCRdb keeps only in-frame clones here, not all; method: immunoSEQ multiplex PCR. The table lists 490,000 or so clones, around nine tenths of them singletons. The sequenced material came from PBMCs or T cells enriched from blood (not recorded which). The receptors were gathered from a woman aged 35 to 49 who had recovered from COVID-19.

V and J are TRBV18 and TRBJ1-2; D possibly corresponds to TRBD1 (5 bases). This CDR3 comprises 14 residues. The germline V gene has CDR1 KGHSH and CDR2 LQKENI. Trimming pared 2 bases from V and 4 bases from J, leaving 11 bases between. CDR3 amino acids: CASSPSAQGYGYTF. CDR3 in DNA: TGTGCCAGCTCACCATCAGCCCAGGGCTATGGCTACACCTTC.

The genes are TRBV13 and TRBJ1-1; TRBD1 is a possible D gene (5 bases). Per the germline V gene, CDR1 is PRHDT and CDR2 is FYEKMQ (reference sequence). This CDR3 has 13 amino acids. V lost 5 bases and J 5 bases, leaving 12 bases between the germline ends. The CDR3 nucleotides are TGTGCCAGCAGCCCGCGGGACGTGACTGAAGCTTTCTTT. It translates to CASSPRDVTEAFF.

The rearrangement links TRBV5-1 to TRBJ1-5, with TRBD1 matching over 7 bases. V lost 4 bases to trimming and J lost 0 bases; unmatched junction nucleotides: 4. CDR3 length: 15 amino acids. Germline-derived CDR1 and CDR2 are SGHRS and YFSETQ. Written as DNA, the CDR3 is TGCGCCAGCAGCCTGGGGACAGATAGCAATCAGCCCCAGCATTTT. It yields the protein CASSLGTDSNQPQHF. The full variable domain, its missing parts supplied by reference TRBV5-1 and TRBJ1-5, is KAGVTQTPRYLIKTRGQQVTLSCSPISGHRSVSWYQQTPGQGLQFLFEYFSETQRNKGNFPGRFSGRQFSNSRSEMNVSTLELGDSALYLCASSLGTDSNQPQHFGDGTRLSIL.

The chain recombines TRBV6-5 with TRBJ1-1; 7 bases are shared with TRBD1. The CDR3 is 13 amino acids. The V gene end was trimmed by 6 bases and the J gene end by 4 bases; junction bases not matched to a gene: 5. Germline assignment: CDR1 MNHEY and CDR2 SVGAGI. CDR3 in DNA: TGTGCCAGCAGGAAAACAGGGGTCACTGAAGCTTTCTTT. It yields the protein CASRKTGVTEAFF.

The V and J genes are TRBV9 and TRBJ2-1, with D perhaps TRBD2 (5 bases). V was trimmed by 3 bases and J by 2 bases, leaving 12 bases between them. The CDR3 totals 15 residues. The germline V gene has CDR1 SGDLS and CDR2 YYNGEE. Here the CDR3 DNA reads TGTGCCAGCAGCGGAATCAAGAGGGCCTACAATGAGCAGTTCTTC. It is translated as CASSGIKRAYNEQFF.

The chain joins TRBV5-1 to TRBJ2-6; the match to TRBD1 covers 8 bases. J lost 2 bases, V lost 3 bases, and 1 base had no gene match. CDR1 SGHRS and CDR2 YFSETQ come from the germline V gene. The CDR3 spans 15 residues. The CDR3 nucleotides are TGCGCCAGCAGCTCGACAGGGGCTGGGGCCAACGTCCTGACTTTC. It specifies CASSSTGAGANVLTF.

This chain uses TRBV5-8 with TRBJ1-4, with TRBD1 matching 8 bases. The ends lost 6 bases at V and 6 bases at J; junction bases unmatched: 7. The CDR3 has 14 residues. Germline CDR1 and CDR2: SGHTS and YDEGEE. The CDR3 DNA reads TGTGCCAGCATCTTACAGGGGGGGCATGAAAAACTGTTTTTT. Its protein product is CASILQGGHEKLFF.

Comments on this clone: A read error may account for a junction end that differs from germline. CDR3 region: CASGFTGTVNTGELFF. The CDR3 DNA reads as TGTGCCAGCGGCTTTACCGGGACAGTGAACACCGGGGAGCTGTTTTTT. The chain combines TRBV5-5 with TRBJ2-2, with TRBD1 matching 7 bases. CDR1 SGHKS and CDR2 YYEKEE come from the germline V gene (reference sequence). The CDR3 totals 16 residues.

The chain couples TRBV5-8 to TRBJ2-2, with 8 bases that match TRBD2. V lost 1 base, J lost 7 bases, and 6 bases stayed unmatched. This CDR3 region has 15 residues. From germline, CDR1 is SGHTS and CDR2 YDEGEE. In DNA, the CDR3 is TGTGCCAGCAGCTTGCCGGGAGGGCCCGTCGGGGAGCTGTTTTTT. This encodes CASSLPGGPVGELFF.

V usage is TRBV5-1 and J usage is TRBJ2-5; D is possibly TRBD2 (5 bases). This CDR3 has 14 amino acids. Germline V CDR1 and CDR2: SGHRS, YFSETQ. V was shortened by 4 bases and J by 5 bases, with 15 bases between the two germline ends. The CDR3 DNA sequence: TGCGCCAGCAGCGACGGACGGGGTCGCGAGACCCAGTACTTC. This codes for CASSDGRGRETQYF.

The chain recombines TRBV10-2 with TRBJ1-1; no clear D. From germline, CDR1 is WSHSY and CDR2 SAAADI. CDR3 length equals 15 residues. V lost 0 bases and J 0 bases, leaving 8 bases between the germline ends. As DNA, the CDR3 is TGCGCCAGCAGTGAGTCTTTGCAGGTGAACACTGAAGCTTTCTTT. This gives the protein CASSESLQVNTEAFF.

This chain connects TRBV9 to TRBJ2-7, with D perhaps matching TRBD2 (6 bases). The V end was cut by 0 bases, the J end by 3 bases, with 16 bases between. The CDR3 has 16 amino acids. Germline V CDR1 and CDR2: SGDLS, YYNGEE. The CDR3 reads CASSVAGTYYFYEQYF. The CDR3 coding sequence is TGTGCCAGCAGCGTAGCTGGGACTTACTATTTCTACGAGCAGTACTTC.

This clone was seen once. The chain is built from TRBV7-2 and TRBJ1-6; possibly TRBD1 for D (5 bases). Germline CDR1 reads SGHTA; CDR2 reads FQGNSA. The CDR3 length is 14 residues. Trimming left V 3 bases short and J 10 bases short, with 13 bases between. CDR3 sequence (DNA): TGTGCCAGCAGCTTGGGGCAGGGAAAATCACCCCTCCACTTT. Its protein is CASSLGQGKSPLHF.

This clone showed up just once. The chain carries TRBV4-3 and TRBJ2-7; TRBD1 matches 7 bases. The V segment lost 3 bases and the J segment 5 bases; nucleotides outside the gene matches: 7. Germline V gene lookup returns CDR1 LGHNA and CDR2 YSLEER. This CDR3 comprises 14 residues. The CDR3 DNA reads as TGCGCCAGCAGCCATAACCCTGGACAGGACGAGCAGTACTTC. The encoded protein is CASSHNPGQDEQYF.

The rearrangement joins TRBV5-6 to TRBJ2-1, with 8 bases lining up with TRBD1. CDR3 length: 17 amino acids. The V segment lost 3 bases and the J segment 4 bases; nucleotides outside the gene matches: 12. Germline V lookup: CDR1 SGHDT, CDR2 YYEEEE. Written as DNA, the CDR3 is TGTGCCAGCAGCTCAATCTCCGGGACAGGACCTTACAATGAGCAGTTCTTC. Amino acid sequence: CASSSISGTGPYNEQFF.

The genes are TRBV4-1 and TRBJ2-4; 7 bases agree with TRBD1. Germline CDR1 and CDR2: MGHRA and YSYEKL. Trimming cost V 1 base and J 12 bases; bases outside gene matches: 3. The CDR3 totals 12 residues. DNA for the CDR3: TGCGCCAGCAGCCAAGGACAGGGCACTCAGTACTTC. It codes for CASSQGQGTQYF.

CDR3 coding DNA: TGCGCCAGCAGCGAGCGGGTTGCAGATACGCAGTATTTT. Its protein product is CASSERVADTQYF. The chain uses TRBV5-1 and TRBJ2-3; perhaps TRBD2 as D (6 bases). Germline CDR1 reads SGHRS; CDR2 reads YFSETQ. The CDR3 contains 13 residues. V was clipped by 4 bases and J by 4 bases, with 10 bases between them.

The chain couples TRBV5-5 to TRBJ1-5; maybe TRBD1 (5 bases). Germline assignment: CDR1 SGHKS and CDR2 YYEKEE (reference sequence). CDR3 size: 14 residues. V lost 3 bases, J lost 3 bases, and 10 bases lay in between. The CDR3 protein is CASSWTSINQPQHF. CDR3 nucleotide sequence: TGTGCCAGCAGCTGGACAAGTATCAATCAGCCCCAGCATTTT.

The chain is built from TRBV18 and TRBJ1-2; D remains ambiguous. Trimming pared 3 bases from V and 4 bases from J, leaving 9 bases between. Germline CDR1 and CDR2: KGHSH and LQKENI. CDR3 length equals 13 residues. CDR3 sequence reads: CASSPEGFYGYTF. CDR3 sequence (DNA): TGTGCCAGCTCACCGGAGGGCTTCTATGGCTACACCTTC.

The chain is built from TRBV12-1 and TRBJ2-7; TRBD1 is taken as the D call from the table, unchecked against the DNA. TRBV12-1 is a recognized pseudogene. The CDR3 contains 15 residues. The CDR3 nucleotides read TGTGCCAGCAGCCCGTCGACAGGGAGCTCCTACGAGCAGTACTTC. Translated: CASSPSTGSSYEQYF.

J is TRBJ1-2 and V is TRBV7-6, with D possibly TRBD1 on 5 matching bases. Between the trimmed V and J ends, which lost 4 bases and 8 bases, there was a span of 8 bases. The CDR3 length is 11 residues. CDR1 is SGHVS and CDR2 is FNYEAQ in the germline V gene. The CDR3 loop is CASSSGGGYTF. DNA of the CDR3: TGTGCCAGCAGCTCGGGGGGAGGCTACACCTTC.

This clone came up once. The V and J genes are TRBV5-1 and TRBJ2-3; 14 bases line up with TRBD2. J lost 0 bases, V lost 3 bases, and 6 bases had no gene match. The CDR3 covers 18 residues. Germline V lookup: CDR1 SGHRS, CDR2 YFSETQ. In DNA form, the CDR3 reads TGCGCCAGCAGCTCCGGGACTAGCGGGAGTACGAGCACAGATACGCAGTATTTT. It is translated as CASSSGTSGSTSTDTQYF.

This rearrangement joins TRBV7-2 to TRBJ1-2, with 7 bases that match TRBD1. V dropped 3 bases and J dropped 4; count of bases not matched to a gene: 2. This CDR3 comprises 13 residues. Germline CDR1 is SGHTA and CDR2 is FQGNSA. The CDR3 reads CASSFDRAYGYTF. CDR3 coding DNA: TGTGCCAGCAGCTTTGACAGGGCCTATGGCTACACCTTC.

The V call is TRBV28, the J call TRBJ1-6; weak D call: TRBD1 (5 bases). The CDR3 spans 17 residues. V was shortened by 6 bases and J by 4 bases, with 19 bases between the two germline ends. CDR1 is MDHEN, CDR2 SYDVKM, per germline. The CDR3 loop reads CASSPSGDLGYNSPLHF. CDR3 sequence (DNA): TGTGCCAGCAGCCCCTCGGGGGACTTGGGTTATAATTCACCCCTCCACTTT. Complete variable domain (other parts from reference TRBV28 and TRBJ1-6): DVKVTQSSRYLVKRTGEKVFLECVQDMDHENMFWYRQDPGLGLRLIYFSYDVKMKEKGDIPEGYSVSREKKERFSLILESASTNQTSMYLCASSPSGDLGYNSPLHFGNGTRLTVT.

The chain couples TRBV5-5 to TRBJ2-5, with D tentatively TRBD2 (5 bases). The CDR3 loop spans 12 amino acids. Trimming cost V 8 bases and J 1 base, with 9 bases left between them. Per the germline V gene, CDR1 is SGHKS and CDR2 is YYEKEE (reference sequence). The CDR3 reads CASGRLQETQYF. The CDR3 coding sequence is TGTGCCAGTGGGAGACTCCAAGAGACCCAGTACTTC. Full variable domain (rest looked up from reference TRBV5-5 and TRBJ2-5): DAGVTQSPTHLIKTRGQQVTLRCSPISGHKSVSWYQQVLGQGPQFIFQYYEKEERGRGNFPDRFSARQFPNYSSELNVNALLLGDSALYLCASGRLQETQYFGPGTRLLVL.

This chain connects TRBV27 to TRBJ1-1, with 8 bases that match TRBD1. The CDR3 sequence is 16 residues long. V was clipped by 6 bases and J by 5 bases; unmatched bases: 14. CDR1 and CDR2 (germline): MNHEY, SMNVEV (reference sequence). The CDR3 region has the DNA TGTGCCAGCAGCCCCTTCTCAGGGGGCCAGAGGACTGAAGCTTTCTTT. Translating gives CASSPFSGGQRTEAFF.

This clone was found a few times. The rearrangement uses TRBV27 and TRBJ1-5; no clear D gene. V was clipped by 2 bases and J by 1 base, with 3 bases between them. This CDR3 has 13 residues. Germline loops: CDR1 MNHEY, CDR2 SMNVEV (reference sequence). This CDR3 is CASSLRSNQPQHF. The CDR3 DNA is TGTGCCAGCAGTTTACGGAGCAATCAGCCCCAGCATTTT.

The chain uses TRBV19 and TRBJ2-7; D gene ambiguous. Trimming cost V 4 bases and J 7 bases, with 11 bases left between them. Germline loops: CDR1 LNHDA, CDR2 SQIVND (reference sequence). This CDR3 spans 12 amino acids. CDR3 in amino acids: CASSTPNTEQYF. The CDR3 nucleotides are TGTGCCAGTAGTACCCCTAATACGGAGCAGTACTTC. Filled out from reference TRBV19 and TRBJ2-7, the complete variable domain reads DGGITQSPKYLFRKEGQNVTLSCEQNLNHDAMYWYRQDPGQGLRLIYYSQIVNDFQKGDIAEGYSVSREKKESFPLTVTSAQKNPTAFYLCASSTPNTEQYFGPGTRLTVT.